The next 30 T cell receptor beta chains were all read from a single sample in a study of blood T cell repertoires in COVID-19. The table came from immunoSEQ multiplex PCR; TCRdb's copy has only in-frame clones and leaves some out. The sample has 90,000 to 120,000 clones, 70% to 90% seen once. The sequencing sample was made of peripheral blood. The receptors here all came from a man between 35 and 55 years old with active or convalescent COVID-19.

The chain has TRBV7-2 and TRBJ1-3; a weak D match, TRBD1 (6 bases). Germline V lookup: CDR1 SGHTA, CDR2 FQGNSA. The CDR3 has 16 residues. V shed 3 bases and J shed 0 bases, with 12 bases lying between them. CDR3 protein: CASSLLQGLSGNTIYF. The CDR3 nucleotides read TGTGCCAGCAGCTTGCTCCAGGGGCTCTCTGGAAACACCATATATTTT. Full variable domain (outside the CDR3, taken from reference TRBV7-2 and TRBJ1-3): GAGVSQSPSNKVTEKGKDVELRCDPISGHTALYWYRQSLGQGLEFLIYFQGNSAPDKSGLPSDRFSAERTGGSVSTLTIQRTQQEDSAVYLCASSLLQGLSGNTIYFGEGSWLTVV.

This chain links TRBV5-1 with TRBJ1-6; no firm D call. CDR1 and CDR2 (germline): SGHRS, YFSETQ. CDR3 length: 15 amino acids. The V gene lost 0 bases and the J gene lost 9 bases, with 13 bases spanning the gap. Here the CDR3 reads CASSLDGDLGSPLHF. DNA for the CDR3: TGCGCCAGCAGCTTGGACGGGGATTTAGGTTCACCCCTCCACTTT. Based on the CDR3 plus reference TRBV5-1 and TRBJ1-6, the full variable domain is KAGVTQTPRYLIKTRGQQVTLSCSPISGHRSVSWYQQTPGQGLQFLFEYFSETQRNKGNFPGRFSGRQFSNSRSEMNVSTLELGDSALYLCASSLDGDLGSPLHFGNGTRLTVT.

CDR3 bases: TGTGCCAGCAGGACAATTAGCACAGATACGCAGTATTTT. Protein: CASRTISTDTQYF. The chain has TRBV5-6 and TRBJ2-3; D gene ambiguous. This CDR3 spans 13 amino acids. Per the germline V gene, CDR1 is SGHDT and CDR2 is YYEEEE. V was trimmed by 5 bases and J by 0 bases, leaving 7 bases between them. Using reference TRBV5-6 and TRBJ2-3 for the parts outside the CDR3, the full variable domain is DAGVTQSPTHLIKTRGQQVTLRCSPKSGHDTVSWYQQALGQGPQFIFQYYEEEERQRGNFPDRFSGHQFPNYSSELNVNALLLGDSALYLCASRTISTDTQYFGPGTRLTVL.

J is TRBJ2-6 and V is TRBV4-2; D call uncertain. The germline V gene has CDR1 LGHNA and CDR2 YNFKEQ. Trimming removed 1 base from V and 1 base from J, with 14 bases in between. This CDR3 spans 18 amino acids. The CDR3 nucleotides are TGTGCCAGCAGCCAAGCGGGTCAGCTTTCTTCTGGGGCCAACGTCCTGACTTTC. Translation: CASSQAGQLSSGANVLTF.

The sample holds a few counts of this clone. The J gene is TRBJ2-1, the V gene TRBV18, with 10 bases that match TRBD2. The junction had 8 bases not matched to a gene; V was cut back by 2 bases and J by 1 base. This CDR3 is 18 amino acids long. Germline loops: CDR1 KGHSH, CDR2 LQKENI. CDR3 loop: CASSPGYTSGMSYNEQFF. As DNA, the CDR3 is TGTGCCAGCTCACCAGGGTATACTAGCGGGATGTCCTACAATGAGCAGTTCTTC.

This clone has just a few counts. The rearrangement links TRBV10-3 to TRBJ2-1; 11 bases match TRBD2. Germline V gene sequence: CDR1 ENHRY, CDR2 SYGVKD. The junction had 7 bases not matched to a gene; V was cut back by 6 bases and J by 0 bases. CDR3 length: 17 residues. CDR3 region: CAIRDLGLADSYNEQFF. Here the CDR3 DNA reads TGTGCCATCAGGGATTTGGGACTAGCGGACTCCTACAATGAGCAGTTCTTC.

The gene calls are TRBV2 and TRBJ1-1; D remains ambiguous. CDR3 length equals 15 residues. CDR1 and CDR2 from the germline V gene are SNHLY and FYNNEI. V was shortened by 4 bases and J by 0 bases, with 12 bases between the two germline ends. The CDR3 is CASSGLSRVNTEAFF. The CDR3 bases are TGTGCCAGCAGTGGGCTCAGTCGGGTGAACACTGAAGCTTTCTTT.

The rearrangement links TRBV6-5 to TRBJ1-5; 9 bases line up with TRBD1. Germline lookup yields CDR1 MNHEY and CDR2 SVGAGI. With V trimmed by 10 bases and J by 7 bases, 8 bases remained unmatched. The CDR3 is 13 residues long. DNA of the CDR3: TGTGCCACCCACGGGACAGGGCTACAGCCCCAGCATTTT. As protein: CATHGTGLQPQHF.

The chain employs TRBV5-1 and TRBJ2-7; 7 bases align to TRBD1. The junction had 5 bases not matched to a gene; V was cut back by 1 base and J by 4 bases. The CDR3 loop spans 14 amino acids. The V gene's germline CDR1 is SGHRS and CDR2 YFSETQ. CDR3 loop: CASSLQGQSYEQYF. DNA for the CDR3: TGCGCCAGCAGCTTGCAGGGACAGAGTTACGAGCAGTACTTC.

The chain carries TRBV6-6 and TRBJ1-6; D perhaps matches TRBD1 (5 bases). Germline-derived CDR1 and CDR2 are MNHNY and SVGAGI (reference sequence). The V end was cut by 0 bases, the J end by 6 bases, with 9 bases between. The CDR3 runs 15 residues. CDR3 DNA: TGTGCCAGCAGTTACTCGTCTCAGGGTAATTCACCCCTCCACTTT. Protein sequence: CASSYSSQGNSPLHF.

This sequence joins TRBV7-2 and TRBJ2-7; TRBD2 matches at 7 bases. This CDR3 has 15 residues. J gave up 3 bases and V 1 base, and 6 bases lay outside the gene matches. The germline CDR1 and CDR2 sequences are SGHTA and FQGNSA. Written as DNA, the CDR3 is TGTGCCAGCAGCTTAGTGGCTAGCGGAAACTACGAGCAGTACTTC. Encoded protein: CASSLVASGNYEQYF.

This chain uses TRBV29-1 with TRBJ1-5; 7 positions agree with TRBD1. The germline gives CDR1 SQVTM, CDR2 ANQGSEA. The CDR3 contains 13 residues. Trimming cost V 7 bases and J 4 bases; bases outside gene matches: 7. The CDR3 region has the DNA TGCAGCGGCCAGGGGGACCCTAATCAGCCCCAGCATTTT. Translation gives CSGQGDPNQPQHF.

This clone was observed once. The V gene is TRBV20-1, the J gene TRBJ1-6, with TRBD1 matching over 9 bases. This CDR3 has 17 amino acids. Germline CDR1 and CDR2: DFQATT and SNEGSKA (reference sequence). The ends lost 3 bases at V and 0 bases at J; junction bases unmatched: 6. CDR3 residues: CSASSGQGSSYNSPLHF. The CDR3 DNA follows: TGCAGTGCTAGTAGCGGACAGGGGAGCTCCTATAATTCACCCCTCCACTTT.

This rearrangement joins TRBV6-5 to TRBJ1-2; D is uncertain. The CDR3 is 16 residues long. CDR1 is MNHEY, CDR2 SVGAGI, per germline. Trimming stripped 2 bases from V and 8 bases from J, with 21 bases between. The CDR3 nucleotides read TGTGCCAGCAGTTACACAATTAGGAAAGACCGAGGGGGCTACACCTTC. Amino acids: CASSYTIRKDRGGYTF.

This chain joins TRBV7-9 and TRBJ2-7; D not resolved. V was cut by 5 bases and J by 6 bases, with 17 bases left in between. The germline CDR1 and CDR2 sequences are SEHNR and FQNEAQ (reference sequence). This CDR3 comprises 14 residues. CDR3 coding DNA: TGTGCCAGCAGCCCCCCGGCTAGTTCGGGCGAGCAGTACTTC. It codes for CASSPPASSGEQYF.

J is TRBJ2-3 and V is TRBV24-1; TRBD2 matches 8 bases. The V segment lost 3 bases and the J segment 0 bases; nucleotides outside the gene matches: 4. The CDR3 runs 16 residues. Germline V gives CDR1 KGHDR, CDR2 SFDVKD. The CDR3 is CATSDPSSGSTDTQYF. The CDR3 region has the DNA TGTGCCACCAGTGATCCTTCTAGCGGGAGCACAGATACGCAGTATTTT.

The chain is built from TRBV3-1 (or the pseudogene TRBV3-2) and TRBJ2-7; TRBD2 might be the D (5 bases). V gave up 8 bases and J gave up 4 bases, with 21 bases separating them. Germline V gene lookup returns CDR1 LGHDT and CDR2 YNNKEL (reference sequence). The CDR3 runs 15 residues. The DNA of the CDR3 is TGTGCCAGCGGAGCGGATGCCGGAGGCGCATACGAGCAGTACTTC. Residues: CASGADAGGAYEQYF.

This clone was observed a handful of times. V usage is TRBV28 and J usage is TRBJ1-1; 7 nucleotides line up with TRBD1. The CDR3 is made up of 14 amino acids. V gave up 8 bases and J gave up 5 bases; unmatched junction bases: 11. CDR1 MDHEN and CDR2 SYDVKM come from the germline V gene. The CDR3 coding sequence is TGTGCCAGCCGGTCACAGGGGAGAAGGACTGAAGCTTTCTTT. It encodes CASRSQGRRTEAFF. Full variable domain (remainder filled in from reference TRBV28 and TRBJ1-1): DVKVTQSSRYLVKRTGEKVFLECVQDMDHENMFWYRQDPGLGLRLIYFSYDVKMKEKGDIPEGYSVSREKKERFSLILESASTNQTSMYLCASRSQGRRTEAFFGQGTRLTVV.

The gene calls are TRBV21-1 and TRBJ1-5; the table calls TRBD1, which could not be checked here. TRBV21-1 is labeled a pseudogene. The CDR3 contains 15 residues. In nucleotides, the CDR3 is TGTGCCAGCATCACAGGAGTCTATAGCAATCAGCCCCAGCATTTT. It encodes CASITGVYSNQPQHF.

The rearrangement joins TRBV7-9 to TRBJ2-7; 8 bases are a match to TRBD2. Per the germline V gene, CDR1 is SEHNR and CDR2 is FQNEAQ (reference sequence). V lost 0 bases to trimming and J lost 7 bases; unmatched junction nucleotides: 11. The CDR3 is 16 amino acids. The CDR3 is CASSLAWGSGSGEQYF. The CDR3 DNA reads TGTGCCAGCAGCTTAGCGTGGGGAAGCGGGAGTGGTGAGCAGTACTTC.

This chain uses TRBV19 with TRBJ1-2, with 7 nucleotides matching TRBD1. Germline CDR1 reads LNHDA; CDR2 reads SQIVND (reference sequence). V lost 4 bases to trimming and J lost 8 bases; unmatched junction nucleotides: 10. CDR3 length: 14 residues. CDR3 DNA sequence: TGTGCCAGTAGTACCGCCCGAGGGGGCAGGGGCTACACCTTC. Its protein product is CASSTARGGRGYTF.

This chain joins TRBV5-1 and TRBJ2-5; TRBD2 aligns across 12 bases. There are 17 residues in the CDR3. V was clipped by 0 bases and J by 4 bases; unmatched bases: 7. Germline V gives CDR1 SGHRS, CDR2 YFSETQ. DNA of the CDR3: TGCGCCAGCAGCTTGGGACTAGCGGGAGCGGGAGCAGAGACCCAGTACTTC. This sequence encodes CASSLGLAGAGAETQYF.

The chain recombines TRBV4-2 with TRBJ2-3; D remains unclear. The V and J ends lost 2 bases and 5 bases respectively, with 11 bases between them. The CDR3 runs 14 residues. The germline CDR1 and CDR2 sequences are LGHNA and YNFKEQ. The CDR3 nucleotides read TGTGCCAGCAGCCAAATCCTGTTCGTAGATACGCAGTATTTT. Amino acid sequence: CASSQILFVDTQYF.

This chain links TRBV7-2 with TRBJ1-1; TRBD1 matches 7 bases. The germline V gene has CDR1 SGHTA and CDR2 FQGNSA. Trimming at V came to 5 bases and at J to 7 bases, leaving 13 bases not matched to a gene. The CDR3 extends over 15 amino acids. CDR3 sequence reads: CASSPWTGTRFEAFF. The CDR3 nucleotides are TGTGCCAGCAGCCCGTGGACAGGAACCAGATTTGAAGCTTTCTTT.

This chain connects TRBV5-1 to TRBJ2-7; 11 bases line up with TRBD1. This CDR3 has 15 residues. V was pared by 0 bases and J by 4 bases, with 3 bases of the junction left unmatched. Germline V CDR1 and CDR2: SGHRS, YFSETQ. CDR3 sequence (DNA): TGCGCCAGCAGCTTGGCTTGGGACAGGGGGTACGAGCAGTACTTC. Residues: CASSLAWDRGYEQYF.

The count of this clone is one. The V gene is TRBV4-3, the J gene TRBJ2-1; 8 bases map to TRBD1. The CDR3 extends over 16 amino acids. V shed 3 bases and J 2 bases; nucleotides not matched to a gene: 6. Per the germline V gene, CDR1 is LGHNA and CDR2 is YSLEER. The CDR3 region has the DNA TGCGCCAGCAGCCACCTGACAGGGGTCCCCTACAATGAGCAGTTCTTC. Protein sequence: CASSHLTGVPYNEQFF.

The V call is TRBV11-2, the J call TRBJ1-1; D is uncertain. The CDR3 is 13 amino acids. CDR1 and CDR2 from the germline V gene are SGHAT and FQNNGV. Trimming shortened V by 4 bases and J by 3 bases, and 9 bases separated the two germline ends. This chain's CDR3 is CASSSMTYTEAFF. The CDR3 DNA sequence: TGTGCCAGCAGCTCGATGACTTACACTGAAGCTTTCTTT.

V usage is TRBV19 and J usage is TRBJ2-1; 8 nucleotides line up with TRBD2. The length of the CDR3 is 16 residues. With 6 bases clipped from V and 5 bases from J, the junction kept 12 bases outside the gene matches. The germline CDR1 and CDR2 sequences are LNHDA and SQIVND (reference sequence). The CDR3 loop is CASRSVLAGSHNEQFF. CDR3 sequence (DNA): TGTGCCAGTAGATCGGTTTTAGCGGGAAGTCACAATGAGCAGTTCTTC.

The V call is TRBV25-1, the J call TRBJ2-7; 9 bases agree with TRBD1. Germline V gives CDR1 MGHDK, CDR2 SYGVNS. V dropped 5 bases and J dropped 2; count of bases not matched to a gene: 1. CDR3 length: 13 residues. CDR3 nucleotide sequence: TGTGCCAGCAGTACAGGGGGCCCCTACGAGCAGTACTTC. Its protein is CASSTGGPYEQYF.

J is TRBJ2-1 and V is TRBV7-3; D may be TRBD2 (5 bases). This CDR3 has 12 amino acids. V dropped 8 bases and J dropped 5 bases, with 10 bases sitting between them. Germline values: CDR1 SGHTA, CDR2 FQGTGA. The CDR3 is CASGSQDNEQFF. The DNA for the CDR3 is TGTGCCAGCGGGAGCCAAGACAATGAGCAGTTCTTC.